This TCR beta chain is drawn from a study of Graves' ophthalmopathy and Graves' hyperthyroidism. Study in general: Pretreatment peripheral blood was obtained at initial diagnosis. Broader study findings: A majority of expanded thyroid clonotypes exceeding 0.001 frequency were likewise present in blood.

Excluded: other autoimmune disease, uncontrolled infection, pregnancy or lactation. Of note for this clonotype: Its target is unknown.

V was clipped by 11 bases and J by 1 base, with 17 bases between them. This CDR3 has 14 amino acids. CDR1 is MGHRA and CDR2 is YSYEKL in the germline V gene. RNA transcripts provided the template for amplifying TCR beta CDR3 regions. HTBI-primed first-round RT-PCR preceded second-round multiplex PCR. One entry per CDR3 protein, called by TCRdb with MiXCR from the multiplex PCR reads. The table has 200,000 to 250,000 distinct CDR3 sequences, about 46% seen once; the top ten hold roughly 45%. Sequencing input: peripheral blood. The chain links TRBV4-1 to TRBJ1-1, with unresolved D. The receptor was isolated from an adult man with Graves' ophthalmopathy. CDR3 sequence (DNA): TGCGCCTCAGGTAGGGCCCCGGGGAACACTGAAGCTTTCTTT. Amino acids: CASGRAPGNTEAFF.